The 16 T cell receptor beta chains listed next were all sequenced from one sample in a study of blood T cell repertoires in COVID-19. This table comes from immunoSEQ multiplex PCR, and its TCRdb copy is limited to in-frame clones, with some not included. Altogether about 65,000 clones are present, roughly four fifths being singletons, with the ten largest covering about 15%. Source material: peripheral blood. These receptors came from a man older than 75 with acute or convalescent COVID-19.

The CDR3, as DNA: TGTGCCAGCAGTAGAGGGGGCGAGGAGACCCAGTACTTC. The encoded protein is CASSRGGEETQYF. The chain uses TRBV2 and TRBJ2-5; 7 bases match TRBD1. With V trimmed by 5 bases and J by 5 bases, 5 bases remained unmatched. This CDR3 has 13 amino acids. Germline V gene sequence: CDR1 SNHLY, CDR2 FYNNEI.

This clone has only a few counts. The chain carries TRBV3-1 (or the pseudogene TRBV3-2) and TRBJ1-2; weak D call: TRBD1 (5 bases). Germline V lookup: CDR1 LGHDT, CDR2 YNNKEL (reference sequence). Trimming removed 1 base from V and 3 bases from J, with 9 bases in between. This CDR3 is built from 14 residues. The CDR3 nucleotides are TGTGCCAGCAGCCAAGCGGCAGGGTACTATGGCTACACCTTC. Residues: CASSQAAGYYGYTF.

The chain has TRBV12-5 and TRBJ1-2; 11 bases are a match to TRBD1. V gave up 3 bases and J gave up 3 bases; unmatched junction bases: 3. The CDR3 spans 15 residues. Germline values: CDR1 LGHNT, CDR2 FRNRAP. CDR3 sequence: CASGFAGQGDYGYTF. The DNA of the CDR3 is TGTGCTAGTGGTTTCGCGGGACAGGGGGACTATGGCTACACCTTC.

The chain is built from TRBV11-2 and TRBJ2-5; 9 nucleotides align to TRBD2. CDR1 SGHAT and CDR2 FQNNGV come from the germline V gene. The V gene end was trimmed by 5 bases and the J gene end by 5 bases; junction bases not matched to a gene: 9. This CDR3 has 15 amino acids. The CDR3 loop reads CASSPTGTSIETQYF. As DNA, the CDR3 is TGTGCCAGCAGCCCGACAGGGACTAGCATCGAGACCCAGTACTTC.

By sample share, this clone is medium-sized (0.01 to 0.1%). The V call is TRBV7-9, the J call TRBJ1-5; TRBD1 aligns across 8 bases. Germline-derived CDR1 and CDR2 are SEHNR and FQNEAQ (reference sequence). J lost 8 bases, V lost 0 bases, and 6 bases had no gene match. The CDR3 covers 15 residues. The DNA for the CDR3 is TGTGCCAGCAGCTTAGCCGGGACAGGAGGGGAGCCCCAGCATTTT. This sequence encodes CASSLAGTGGEPQHF.

The rearrangement joins TRBV5-1 to TRBJ1-6; the match to TRBD1 covers 10 bases. The CDR3 spans 21 residues. The junction had 20 bases not matched to a gene; V was cut back by 0 bases and J by 8 bases. The V gene's germline CDR1 is SGHRS and CDR2 YFSETQ. CDR3 loop: CASSLAQVARTGGSGYSPLHF. The CDR3 DNA sequence: TGCGCCAGCAGCTTGGCCCAGGTCGCGCGGACAGGGGGTAGCGGTTATTCACCCCTCCACTTT.

With respect to this clone: The junction and the germline gene differ at one end; a read error may be behind it. For the CDR3, the DNA is TGCGCCAGCAGTTCCACAGGAGTTTTCGCCTTC. The encoded protein is CASSSTGVFAF. This sequence joins TRBV23-1 and TRBJ1-2, with a weak D call TRBD1 (5 bases). TRBV23-1 is an ORF, with its function uncertain. The CDR3 extends over 11 amino acids.

This clone has only a few counts. CDR3 nucleotide sequence: TGTGCCAGCAGCGTAGGGGGGGGACAGGCGAGCTATGGCTACACCTTC. It translates to CASSVGGGQASYGYTF. V is TRBV9 and J is TRBJ1-2; 8 bases line up with TRBD1. The V and J ends lost 0 bases and 4 bases, in that order; junction bases with no gene match: 8. The germline V gene encodes CDR1 SGDLS and CDR2 YYNGEE. This CDR3 comprises 16 residues.

The gene calls are TRBV4-2 and TRBJ1-3; unclear D gene. This CDR3 is 16 amino acids long. The germline V and J ends were trimmed by 1 base and 0 bases, with 10 bases remaining between them. Germline-derived CDR1 and CDR2 are LGHNA and YNFKEQ. In DNA form, the CDR3 reads TGTGCCAGCAGCCAAGCGCGGGTGAGCTCTGGAAACACCATATATTTT. Translating gives CASSQARVSSGNTIYF.

The V and J genes are TRBV6-6 and TRBJ1-2; 7 bases line up with TRBD1. Germline CDR1 reads MNHNY; CDR2 reads SVGAGI (reference sequence). CDR3 length equals 15 residues. With V trimmed by 2 bases and J by 6 bases, 9 bases remained unmatched. CDR3 sequence (DNA): TGTGCCAGCAGTTACGGCCAGGGGGAAGTGGATGGCTACACCTTC. Translated, it gives CASSYGQGEVDGYTF.

The rearrangement links TRBV28 to TRBJ1-1; TRBD1 matches at 12 bases. The CDR3 length is 15 residues. V gave up 5 bases and J gave up 10 bases; unmatched junction bases: 11. Looked up from germline, CDR1 is MDHEN and CDR2 is SYDVKM. The DNA of the CDR3 is TGTGCCAGCAGTACTTCCGGGACAGGGGGCGGGGGAGCTTTCTTT. As protein: CASSTSGTGGGGAFF.

The rearrangement uses TRBV6-5 and TRBJ2-7, with 8 bases that match TRBD1. Germline V gene lookup returns CDR1 MNHEY and CDR2 SVGAGI. There are 15 residues in the CDR3. The J segment lost 6 bases and the V segment lost 2 bases, leaving 9 bases of the junction unmatched. CDR3 DNA: TGTGCCAGCAGTTACAGGCAGAAAACAGGGGGCGAGCAGTACTTC. It yields the protein CASSYRQKTGGEQYF.

V usage is TRBV7-2 and J usage is TRBJ2-3; 8 bases map to TRBD2. CDR1 and CDR2 from the germline V gene are SGHTA and FQGNSA. V was clipped by 5 bases and J by 4 bases; unmatched bases: 5. The CDR3 length is 14 residues. The CDR3 is CASSNGGASDTQYF. In nucleotides, the CDR3 is TGTGCCAGCAGCAACGGGGGGGCCTCAGATACGCAGTATTTT.

The chain links TRBV7-2 to TRBJ1-5, with 7 bases fitting TRBD1. Germline assignment: CDR1 SGHTA and CDR2 FQGNSA. The CDR3 is made up of 15 amino acids. V was pared by 4 bases and J by 1 base, with 4 bases of the junction left unmatched. In DNA form, the CDR3 reads TGTGCCAGCAGCTCCGGGGGACAGAGCAATCAGCCCCAGCATTTT. Encoded protein: CASSSGGQSNQPQHF.

This rearrangement joins TRBV5-1 to TRBJ2-2; 8 bases are shared with TRBD1. From germline, CDR1 is SGHRS and CDR2 YFSETQ. The CDR3 has 15 residues. V trimming: 0 bases; J trimming: 11 bases; junction bases outside the gene matches: 9. The CDR3 region is CASSLVGTGPFELFF. CDR3 bases: TGCGCCAGCAGCTTGGTTGGGACAGGTCCTTTCGAGCTGTTTTTT.

CDR3 nucleotides: TGTGCCAGCAGCTTAGATGTGACAAGAGAAGCTTTCTTT. Encoded protein: CASSLDVTREAFF. This sequence joins TRBV11-3 and TRBJ1-1; the D is unclear. Germline lookup yields CDR1 SGHNT and CDR2 YENEEA. V was pared by 0 bases and J by 8 bases, with 10 bases between. CDR3 length: 13 residues.